This TCR beta chain emerged from a study of cytomegalovirus exposure and HLA in healthy donors. Study-wide points: Among the CMV-associated chains, a few were confirmed in vitro as specific for CMV antigens. Some TCR beta chains (more than 150 of them) were listed as cytomegalovirus-associated. After further analysis at a later stage, roughly 16,000 TCR beta sequences were associated with HLA alleles at 0.05 false discovery rate.

Germline V lookup: CDR1 ENHRY, CDR2 SYGVKD. There are 13 residues in the CDR3. V lost 8 bases, J lost 4 bases, and 15 bases lay in between. The primer mix had 60 Vbeta and 13 Jbeta primers. This table comes from immunoSEQ multiplex PCR, and its TCRdb copy is limited to in-frame clones, with some not included. The sample has about 83,000 clones, roughly 76% seen once. This clone was counted only a few times. Antigen specificity is unknown. The chain is built from TRBV10-3 and TRBJ2-7; D unclear. The origin of this receptor is a woman in her twenties or thirties in good health and CMV-seronegative. The material sequenced was PBMCs. CDR3 nucleotide sequence: TGTGCCATCCGCGCTGGCGGAAGTTACGAGCAGTACTTC. Its protein product is CAIRAGGSYEQYF.